These T cell receptor beta chains were read from a single sample in a study of cytomegalovirus exposure and HLA in healthy donors. Produced via immunoSEQ multiplex PCR; TCRdb's table is partial and in-frame only. Here the sample spans over 150,000 clones, roughly 89% being singletons. Sequenced input: PBMCs. The source is a woman aged 30 to 39 in good health and CMV-seronegative. The CDR3 runs from the conserved cysteine through the conserved F or W. Each record gives: J gene, clone size, V gene, D gene, CDR3 protein, CDR3 DNA. The D gene is left open where the match is weak. The size field is filled for only some rows; it gives once, few, many or a size class.

>TRBJ2-7|.|TRBV5-1|.
CASSFNYEQYF
TGCGCCAGCAGTTTTAACTACGAGCAGTACTTC
>TRBJ2-5|.|TRBV11-2|TRBD1
CASSKGTAYQETQYF
TGTGCCAGCAGCAAAGGGACAGCGTACCAAGAGACCCAGTACTTC
>TRBJ1-3|.|TRBV7-6|.
CASSLATGFSGNTIYF
TGTGCCAGCAGCTTAGCGACAGGTTTCTCTGGAAACACCATATATTTT
>TRBJ2-7|.|TRBV5-1|.
CASSLMSQGLSYEQYF
TGCGCCAGCAGCTTGATGTCCCAGGGACTCTCCTACGAGCAGTACTTC
>TRBJ2-7|once|TRBV7-6|.
CASSLAPTIHEQYF
TGTGCCAGCAGCTTAGCACCTACGATACACGAGCAGTACTTC
>TRBJ2-3|.|TRBV27|TRBD2
CASSLLAGAIDTQYF
TGTGCCAGCAGTCTTCTAGCGGGAGCGATAGATACGCAGTATTTT
>TRBJ2-5|.|TRBV19|.
CASNQGRKETQYF
TGTGCCAGTAATCAGGGGCGGAAAGAGACCCAGTACTTC
>TRBJ2-1|.|TRBV29-1|.
CSVELRGGGYNEQFF
TGCAGCGTTGAACTTCGAGGGGGGGGCTACAATGAGCAGTTCTTC
>TRBJ2-7|.|TRBV27|TRBD1
CASSQRQGQIYEQYF
TGTGCCAGCAGTCAGCGACAGGGCCAAATCTACGAGCAGTACTTC
>TRBJ1-5|few|TRBV28|.
CASSFGSVNSNQPQHF
TGTGCCAGCAGTTTTGGCAGTGTGAATAGCAATCAGCCCCAGCATTTT
>TRBJ2-3|.|TRBV5-1|.
CASSLEAGSTDTQYF
TGCGCCAGCAGTTTGGAGGCAGGTAGCACAGATACGCAGTATTTT
>TRBJ2-5|.|TRBV19|TRBD1
CASSIVSGQGRETQYF
TGTGCCAGTAGTATAGTTTCAGGACAGGGGCGGGAGACCCAGTACTTC
>TRBJ2-2|.|TRBV15|TRBD2
CATSRERGLNTGELFF
TGTGCCACCAGCAGAGAGCGGGGGTTGAACACCGGGGAGCTGTTTTTT
>TRBJ2-5|.|TRBV29-1|TRBD1
CSAPGQAQETQYF
TGCAGCGCTCCGGGACAGGCCCAAGAGACCCAGTACTTC
>TRBJ2-1|.|TRBV27|.
CASSLGVSYNEQFF
TGTGCCAGCAGTCTGGGAGTTTCCTACAATGAGCAGTTCTTC
>TRBJ2-2|.|TRBV6-5|.
CASSYSLAGELFF
TGTGCCAGCAGTTACTCCCTCGCCGGGGAGCTGTTTTTT
>TRBJ1-1|.|TRBV6-1|TRBD1
CASSRTGQRTEAFF
TGTGCCAGCAGTCGGACAGGGCAGAGGACTGAAGCTTTCTTT
>TRBJ2-7|.|TRBV19|TRBD2
CASSSKGRGGLEEQYF
TGTGCCAGTAGCTCAAAGGGGCGGGGGGGCCTTGAAGAGCAGTACTTC
>TRBJ1-1|.|TRBV4-3|.
CASSQDGLLNTEAFF
TGCGCCAGCAGCCAAGATGGGCTACTGAACACTGAAGCTTTCTTT
>TRBJ2-7|.|TRBV5-8|.
CASRLPRRDEQYF
TGTGCCAGCAGATTGCCCCGGCGGGACGAGCAGTACTTC
>TRBJ2-1|.|TRBV19|.
CASGNRGYNEQFF
TGTGCCAGTGGCAACCGGGGATACAATGAGCAGTTCTTC
>TRBJ2-7|.|TRBV7-7|.
CASSSGAGVYEQYF
TGTGCCAGCAGCTCGGGGGCGGGAGTGTACGAGCAGTACTTC
>TRBJ1-2|.|TRBV15|.
CATSGARNYGYTF
TGTGCCACCAGCGGTGCCAGAAACTATGGCTACACCTTC
>TRBJ2-1|.|TRBV1|.
CTSSPPCTGGYNEQFF
TGCACCAGCAGCCCCCCCTGCACAGGGGGTTACAATGAGCAGTTCTTC
>TRBJ1-2|.|TRBV9|TRBD1
CASSVGQLGGYTF
TGTGCCAGCAGCGTGGGACAGCTAGGTGGCTACACCTTC
>TRBJ1-5|.|TRBV7-2|.
CASSLARQSNQPQHF
TGTGCCAGCAGCTTAGCGAGACAGAGCAATCAGCCCCAGCATTTT
>TRBJ2-1|.|TRBV5-4|.
CASSLSVSYNEQFF
TGTGCCAGCAGCCTTTCGGTGAGTTACAATGAGCAGTTCTTC
>TRBJ1-1|.|TRBV5-1|.
CASSRTPGQEFEAFF
TGCGCCAGCAGCCGGACCCCGGGACAAGAATTTGAAGCTTTCTTT